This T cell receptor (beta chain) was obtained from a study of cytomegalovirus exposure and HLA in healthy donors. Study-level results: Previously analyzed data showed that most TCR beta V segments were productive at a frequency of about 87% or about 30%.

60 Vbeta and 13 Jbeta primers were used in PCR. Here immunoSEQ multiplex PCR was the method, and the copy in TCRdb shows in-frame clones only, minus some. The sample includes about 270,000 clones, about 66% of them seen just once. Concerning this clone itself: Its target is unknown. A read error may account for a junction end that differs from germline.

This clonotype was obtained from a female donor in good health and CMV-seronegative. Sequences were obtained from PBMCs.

CDR3 sequence reads: CSSSLREEGDYGYTF. The DNA of the CDR3 is TGTTCCAGCAGCTTACGGGAGGAGGGTGACTATGGCTACACCTTC. The rearrangement uses TRBV7-9 and TRBJ1-2; D is ambiguous. The CDR3 totals 15 residues. Germline CDR1 reads SEHNR; CDR2 reads FQNEAQ (reference sequence).